These 17 T cell receptor beta chains were sequenced from one sample in a study of blood T cells in healthy people across ages. Primed by a sample-barcoded 5' primer and a J-beta primer mix, a second PCR proceeded for about 7 to 11 cycles. MiXCR was run by TCRdb on the 5' RACE reads, yielding one entry per CDR3 protein. The repertoire holds about 570,000 distinct CDR3 sequences, 27% seen once, with less than 20% in the top ten. Sequencing was carried out using blood. The receptors were sampled from a woman in her sixties or seventies in good health.

The CDR3 DNA reads TGCGCCAGCAGCTTGGGGGTAGCGCCTGGTGAGCAGTTCTTC. Translating it yields CASSLGVAPGEQFF. V gene TRBV5-1 combines with J gene TRBJ2-1; possible D gene TRBD2, 5 bases. From germline, CDR1 is SGHRS and CDR2 YFSETQ. This CDR3 has 14 residues. V shed 0 bases and J shed 9 bases, with 13 bases lying between them.

This chain connects TRBV7-2 to TRBJ2-1; 11 positions agree with TRBD2. Germline lookup yields CDR1 SGHTA and CDR2 FQGNSA. J lost 2 bases, V lost 0 bases, and 6 bases had no gene match. This CDR3 has 18 residues. CDR3 nucleotide sequence: TGTGCCAGCAGCTTAGCGGGGGGTAGCGGGGGGGCCTACAATGAGCAGTTCTTC. Protein product: CASSLAGGSGGAYNEQFF.

This clonotype was picked up a small number of times. The chain links TRBV29-1 to TRBJ1-1, with a tentative D call TRBD1 (6 bases). The ends were cut back, 6 bases at V and 3 bases at J, with 11 bases in the middle. This CDR3 is built from 12 residues. Germline V gene sequence: CDR1 SQVTM, CDR2 ANQGSEA. The CDR3 sequence: CSVDGGHTEAFF. The CDR3 nucleotides read TGCAGCGTCGACGGGGGGCACACTGAAGCTTTCTTT.

Here the CDR3 reads CASSEESSYNEQFF. The CDR3 DNA follows: TGTGCCAGCAGTGAAGAGAGCTCCTACAATGAGCAGTTCTTC. This chain links TRBV2 with TRBJ2-1; D not certain. Germline V lookup: CDR1 SNHLY, CDR2 FYNNEI. This CDR3 has 14 amino acids. V was cut by 1 base and J by 0 bases, with 4 bases left in between.

The rearrangement links TRBV12-3 or TRBV12-4 to TRBJ1-4, with no clear D. The germline V and J ends were trimmed by 5 bases and 8 bases, with 12 bases remaining between them. The CDR3 loop spans 13 amino acids. This chain's CDR3 is CASSRSGGEKLFF. CDR3 DNA: TGTGCCAGCAGTCGCAGTGGAGGGGAAAAACTGTTTTTT.

The V call is TRBV5-1, the J call TRBJ2-1; TRBD2 agrees at 8 bases. V trimming: 0 bases; J trimming: 1 base; junction bases outside the gene matches: 3. Germline CDR1 is SGHRS and CDR2 is YFSETQ. The CDR3 runs to 16 residues. The CDR3 nucleotides are TGCGCCAGCAGCTTGGCCCTAGCGGGTTCCTACAATGAGCAGTTCTTC. Residues: CASSLALAGSYNEQFF.

V and J are TRBV7-2 and TRBJ2-1; a weak D match, TRBD2 (5 bases). This CDR3 spans 13 amino acids. V was trimmed by 5 bases and J by 5 bases, leaving 10 bases between them. CDR1 and CDR2 (germline): SGHTA, FQGNSA. CDR3 coding DNA: TGTGCCAGCAGCCGAACTAGAAACAATGAGCAGTTCTTC. As protein: CASSRTRNNEQFF. Supplemented by reference TRBV7-2 and TRBJ2-1, the full variable domain reads GAGVSQSPSNKVTEKGKDVELRCDPISGHTALYWYRQSLGQGLEFLIYFQGNSAPDKSGLPSDRFSAERTGGSVSTLTIQRTQQEDSAVYLCASSRTRNNEQFFGPGTRLTVL.

J is TRBJ2-2 and V is TRBV3-1; D ambiguous. This CDR3 spans 13 amino acids. The germline V gene encodes CDR1 LGHDT and CDR2 YNNKEL (reference sequence). Trimming took 2 bases from V and 7 from J, leaving 8 bases between them. CDR3 in amino acids: CASSQNLFGELFF. As DNA, the CDR3 is TGTGCCAGCAGCCAAAATCTCTTCGGGGAGCTGTTTTTT.

This clonotype was detected only a few times. The genes are TRBV16 and TRBJ1-2, with no clear D. Germline CDR1 is KGHSY and CDR2 is FQNENV. With 0 bases removed from V and 4 bases from J, the gap between germline ends came to 12 bases. This CDR3 has 15 residues. The CDR3, as DNA: TGTGCCAGCAGCCAATCTCGGCAGCCAGGCTATGGCTACACCTTC. It yields the protein CASSQSRQPGYGYTF.

This sequence joins TRBV5-1 and TRBJ2-1, with D possibly matching TRBD2 (6 bases). Germline CDR1 SGHRS, CDR2 YFSETQ. The CDR3 loop spans 17 amino acids. Trimming stripped 1 base from V and 0 bases from J, with 14 bases between. This chain's CDR3 is CASSLNIRGSSYNEQFF. The CDR3 nucleotides read TGCGCCAGCAGCTTGAACATCCGGGGGAGCTCCTACAATGAGCAGTTCTTC.

The chain joins TRBV10-3 to TRBJ2-5; unclear D gene. The J call is doubtful: the DNA matches TRBJ2-7 better. The CDR3 length is 12 residues. Germline values: CDR1 ENHRY, CDR2 SYGVKD. CDR3 sequence (DNA): TGTGCCACGAAGGCAAGCTCCTACGAGCAGTACTTC. This sequence encodes CATKASSYEQYF.

This clonotype was observed a few times. This chain uses TRBV4-2 with TRBJ1-2; D not certain. CDR1 and CDR2 (germline): LGHNA, YNFKEQ. The CDR3 is made up of 13 amino acids. Trimming took off 1 base at V and 6 bases at J, with 9 bases between the two ends. This chain's CDR3 is CASSQGGRDGYTF. In nucleotides, the CDR3 is TGTGCCAGCAGCCAAGGAGGGCGGGATGGCTACACCTTC.

V and J are TRBV21-1 and TRBJ2-5. The J call may be in error: the DNA end matches TRBJ2-7 better. TRBV21-1 is a documented pseudogene. This CDR3 has 13 amino acids. DNA for the CDR3: TGTGCCAGCAGCAAAGTTCATATCCACGAGCAGTACTTC. Residues: CASSKVHIHEQYF.

The V and J genes are TRBV6-6 and TRBJ1-2; D ambiguous. The CDR3 totals 13 residues. Germline V gene data show CDR1 as MNHNY and CDR2 as SVGAGI (reference sequence). The germline V and J ends were trimmed by 6 bases and 4 bases, with 12 bases remaining between them. The CDR3 region has the DNA TGTGCCAGCAGGTCGAGAGTGCCCTATGGCTACACCTTC. It is translated as CASRSRVPYGYTF.

This clonotype came up many times. The chain uses TRBV12-3 or TRBV12-4 and TRBJ2-7, with TRBD2 matching 7 bases. The V and J ends lost 3 bases and 7 bases, in that order; junction bases with no gene match: 12. The CDR3 is made up of 15 amino acids. The CDR3 nucleotides are TGTGCCAGCAGTTTCCGGTCTAGCGGCCGGGGAGAGCAGTACTTC. It is translated as CASSFRSSGRGEQYF.

The J gene is TRBJ2-5, the V gene TRBV2, with D hard to call. The germline V gene has CDR1 SNHLY and CDR2 FYNNEI. CDR3 size: 14 residues. V was trimmed by 8 bases and J by 2 bases, leaving 15 bases between them. The CDR3 spells CASSSYSPQETQYF. The CDR3 DNA reads TGTGCCAGCTCGTCCTACTCCCCTCAAGAGACCCAGTACTTC.

This clonotype showed up just once. One end of the junction varies from germline; a read error may be responsible. This chain joins TRBV5-1 and TRBJ2-5; 14 bases are a match to TRBD2. CDR1 is SGHRS and CDR2 is YFSETQ in the germline V gene. The CDR3 has 16 amino acids. The DNA of the CDR3 is TGCACCAGCAGCAAGCGACTAGCGGGAGGGCTTGAGACCCAGTGCTTC. Protein sequence: CTSSKRLAGGLETQCF.